The 15 T cell receptor beta chains below all came from one sample that was sequenced in a study of radiation and T cells in renal cell carcinoma. Time point noted: blood 4 weeks post-SBRT, at nephrectomy. Sample treatment: 15 Gy SBRT to primary tumor, nephrectomy 4 weeks later. TCRdb keeps only in-frame clones here, not all; method: immunoSEQ multiplex PCR. The sample includes fewer than 80,000 clones, less than 90% of them seen just once. Sequenced here: blood, sampled from a patient whose treatment included radiotherapy and nephrectomy. The receptors come from a woman aged 55-70 years with renal cell carcinoma.

The genes are TRBV10-3 and TRBJ2-2; 7 nucleotides line up with TRBD1. Germline trimming cut 3 bases from V and 0 bases from J; bases unmatched to any gene: 4. The V gene's germline CDR1 is ENHRY and CDR2 SYGVKD. This CDR3 has 16 residues. In DNA, the CDR3 is TGTGCCATCAGTGAAAGGCAGGGGGCGAACACCGGGGAGCTGTTTTTT. Encoded protein: CAISERQGANTGELFF.

This clone was observed a handful of times. The DNA for the CDR3 is TGTGCCGTAGGAAGCACTGAAGCTTTCTTT. As protein: CAVGSTEAFF. The chain couples TRBV6-6 to TRBJ1-1; D not resolved. The V gene's germline CDR1 is MNHNY and CDR2 SVGAGI (reference sequence). The CDR3 extends over 10 amino acids. Deletions cut 11 bases from V and 4 bases from J, with 8 bases between.

The V and J genes are TRBV15 and TRBJ2-7, with 14 bases matching TRBD2. Germline CDR1 LNHNV, CDR2 YYDKDF (reference sequence). The CDR3 totals 15 residues. Losses at the gene ends were 3 bases for V and 2 bases for J; bases not matched to a gene: 0. CDR3 in amino acids: CATSRGLAGAYEQYF. The CDR3 region has the DNA TGTGCCACCAGCAGGGGACTAGCGGGAGCCTACGAGCAGTACTTC.

This clone was observed a single time. The chain employs TRBV7-2 and TRBJ2-1; D is unclear. Germline lookup yields CDR1 SGHTA and CDR2 FQGNSA. The CDR3 runs to 12 residues. V was trimmed by 2 bases and J by 6 bases, leaving 5 bases between them. For the CDR3, the DNA is TGTGCCAGCAGCTTAAATCTCAATGAGCAGTTCTTC. The encoded protein is CASSLNLNEQFF.

This clone was detected once. The rearrangement joins TRBV6-5 to TRBJ2-3, with 9 nucleotides matching TRBD2. Germline loops: CDR1 MNHEY, CDR2 SVGAGI. The CDR3 is made up of 15 amino acids. Trimming at V came to 4 bases and at J to 5 bases, leaving 7 bases not matched to a gene. In DNA, the CDR3 is TGTGCCAGCAGTTGGACTAGCGTCCGGGGAGATACGCAGTATTTT. It specifies CASSWTSVRGDTQYF.

The chain uses TRBV7-6 and TRBJ2-7; the match to TRBD1 covers 9 bases. Looked up from germline, CDR1 is SGHVS and CDR2 is FNYEAQ. V shed 5 bases, J shed 4 bases, and the junction held 9 bases outside the gene matches. The length of the CDR3 is 15 residues. Here the CDR3 DNA reads TGTGCCAGCAGCACAGGGGGCGCCTCGATGTACGAGCAGTACTTC. Encoded protein: CASSTGGASMYEQYF.

The CDR3 loop reads CASSYLKQDGYTF. CDR3 nucleotide sequence: TGTGCCAGCAGTTATCTCAAACAGGATGGCTACACCTTC. The chain has TRBV6-6 and TRBJ1-2, with a weak D call TRBD1 (5 bases). CDR1 and CDR2 from the germline V gene are MNHNY and SVGAGI (reference sequence). The CDR3 loop spans 13 amino acids. Trimming cost V 3 bases and J 6 bases, with 11 bases left between them.

The genes are TRBV5-1 and TRBJ1-3; a weak D match, TRBD1 (5 bases). Looked up from germline, CDR1 is SGHRS and CDR2 is YFSETQ. V was shortened by 4 bases and J by 0 bases, with 20 bases between the two germline ends. This CDR3 is 18 amino acids long. In DNA form, the CDR3 reads TGCGCCAGCAGCCTCGGTTCCACAGGACGGTTCTCTGGAAACACCATATATTTT. Amino acid sequence: CASSLGSTGRFSGNTIYF.

The V call is TRBV7-8, the J call TRBJ2-2; the D gene is possibly TRBD1 (6 bases). V was pared by 1 base and J by 0 bases, with 6 bases between. Germline CDR1 is SGHVS and CDR2 is FQNEAQ. The length of the CDR3 is 15 residues. CDR3 sequence: CASSLGTANTGELFF. CDR3 sequence (DNA): TGTGCCAGCAGCTTAGGGACAGCGAACACCGGGGAGCTGTTTTTT.

The V call is TRBV27, the J call TRBJ1-2; no clear D. Trimming stripped 3 bases from V and 8 bases from J, with 7 bases between. The CDR3 runs to 11 residues. Germline V gives CDR1 MNHEY, CDR2 SMNVEV (reference sequence). CDR3 region: CASSFPCGYTF. CDR3 sequence (DNA): TGTGCCAGCAGTTTCCCCTGCGGCTACACCTTC.

The chain links TRBV7-2 to TRBJ2-7; 12 bases line up with TRBD2. V shed 1 base and J 4 bases; nucleotides not matched to a gene: 8. Germline lookup yields CDR1 SGHTA and CDR2 FQGNSA. The CDR3 has 17 residues. The CDR3 reads CASSLGASGRAGYEQYF. In DNA form, the CDR3 reads TGTGCCAGCAGCTTAGGGGCTAGCGGGAGGGCCGGGTACGAGCAGTACTTC.

The V and J genes are TRBV6-1 and TRBJ2-2, with D perhaps TRBD2 (7 bases). CDR1 MNHNS and CDR2 SASEGT come from the germline V gene. V gave up 7 bases and J gave up 8 bases, with 17 bases separating them. CDR3 size: 14 residues. CDR3 sequence reads: CASTEFGGRGELFF. DNA of the CDR3: TGTGCCAGCACCGAATTCGGGGGGCGTGGGGAGCTGTTTTTT.

The genes are TRBV5-4 and TRBJ2-5; TRBD1 matches at 8 bases. J lost 2 bases, V lost 1 base, and 4 bases had no gene match. Germline V gene lookup returns CDR1 SGHNT and CDR2 YYREEE (reference sequence). This CDR3 spans 15 amino acids. DNA of the CDR3: TGTGCCAGCAGCTTGACAGGGGGATGGCAAGAGACCCAGTACTTC. It codes for CASSLTGGWQETQYF. Full variable domain (rest looked up from reference TRBV5-4 and TRBJ2-5): ETGVTQSPTHLIKTRGQQVTLRCSSQSGHNTVSWYQQALGQGPQFIFQYYREEENGRGNFPPRFSGLQFPNYSSELNVNALELDDSALYLCASSLTGGWQETQYFGPGTRLLVL.

This rearrangement joins TRBV13 to TRBJ2-7, with 8 nucleotides matching TRBD1. The CDR3 is made up of 15 amino acids. The germline gives CDR1 PRHDT, CDR2 FYEKMQ (reference sequence). The trim removed 6 bases at V and 6 bases at J, leaving 13 bases unmatched. The CDR3 reads CASSHRGTPSREQYF. The CDR3 DNA reads TGTGCCAGCAGTCACAGGGGGACGCCGTCACGCGAGCAGTACTTC.

The V call is TRBV29-1, the J call TRBJ2-3, with D possibly called TRBD1 or TRBD2 (6 bases each). The CDR3 length is 15 residues. CDR1 and CDR2 from the germline V gene are SQVTM and ANQGSEA. V was pared by 3 bases and J by 2 bases, with 15 bases between. The CDR3 nucleotides are TGCAGCGTTGATAGGACGGGGGCTGACACAGATACGCAGTATTTT. This gives the protein CSVDRTGADTDTQYF.